These T cell receptor beta chains were read from a single sample in a study of sequential checkpoint blockade in melanoma. This table comes from immunoSEQ multiplex PCR, and its TCRdb copy is limited to in-frame clones, with some not included. The sample lists 30,000 to 40,000 clones, just over 85% occurring once. Sequenced material: CD8+ T cells sorted from blood (inferred from file names), taken from a patient given nivolumab and ipilimumab in sequence. The source is a human donor with melanoma. CDR3s include the opening cysteine and the closing phenylalanine or tryptophan. A D gene is named only where the DNA matches it firmly. Clone size is not always given. Where it is, it says once, few, many or a class for expanded clones.

d_call,v_call,j_call,clone_size,cdr3_nt,cdr3_aa
-,TRBV19,TRBJ1-3,-,TGTGCCAGTAGTATGGGGGGGGTCACCGGAAACACCATATATTTT,CASSMGGVTGNTIYF
-,TRBV7-8,TRBJ2-5,-,TGTGCCAGCAGCTTACTAGCGCGGGGCCAAGAGACCCAGTACTTC,CASSLLARGQETQYF
TRBD2,TRBV5-1,TRBJ2-2,-,TGCGCCAGCAGCCTGACGTCCCCATTTGAGGGAGGGTCCGGGGAGCTGTTTTTT,CASSLTSPFEGGSGELFF
TRBD1,TRBV7-6,TRBJ2-5,-,TGTGCCAGCAGCGACAGGGGGTACCAAGAGACCCAGTACTTC,CASSDRGYQETQYF
-,TRBV5-1,TRBJ2-2,-,TGCGCCAGCAGCCCCCCAAGGCGGGGCGAAACGAGGACCGGGGAGCTGTTTTTT,CASSPPRRGETRTGELFF
TRBD2,TRBV27,TRBJ2-7,once,TGTGCCAGCAGCGCTAGCGGGTCCTACGAGCAGTACTTC,CASSASGSYEQYF
TRBD2,TRBV13,TRBJ2-7,-,TGTGCCAGCAGCTTAGGTGTGGGACTAGCGGGGTACGAGCAGTACTTC,CASSLGVGLAGYEQYF
TRBD1,TRBV5-1,TRBJ2-1,-,TGCGCCAGCAGCTCGTCAGGGACAGGGGGTAGGAATGAGCAGTTCTTC,CASSSSGTGGRNEQFF
TRBD1,TRBV28,TRBJ1-3,-,TGTGCCAGCAGTGGGACAGAGCTTCGGGGAAACACCATATATTTT,CASSGTELRGNTIYF
TRBD1,TRBV27,TRBJ2-7,-,TGTGCCAGCAGTTTTAGGACAGGGGCCTACGAGCAGTACTTC,CASSFRTGAYEQYF
-,TRBV7-6,TRBJ2-7,-,TGTGCCAGCAGCTTGGATCGGGGAACCTACGAGCAGTACTTC,CASSLDRGTYEQYF
TRBD1,TRBV7-9,TRBJ1-1,once,TGTGCCAGCAGCTTAGCACGGGACAGGGGTTGGACTGAAGCTTTCTTT,CASSLARDRGWTEAFF
TRBD1,TRBV14,TRBJ1-2,-,TGTGCCAGCAGCCGGGGACAGGATTCGCTGGTGGGCTACACCTTC,CASSRGQDSLVGYTF
TRBD1,TRBV11-3,TRBJ1-1,-,TGTGCCAGCAGCTTAGATGGGACAGGGGGCACTGAAGCTTTCTTT,CASSLDGTGGTEAFF
-,TRBV4-1,TRBJ2-2,once,TGCGCCAGCAGCCACGAAGAACTCACCGGGGAGCTGTTTTTT,CASSHEELTGELFF
TRBD2,TRBV14,TRBJ2-1,-,TGTGCCAGCAGCCAAGACCTAGCGGGGAGCTACAATGAGCAGTTCTTC,CASSQDLAGSYNEQFF
TRBD2,TRBV7-6,TRBJ2-7,hyperexpanded,TGTGCCAGCAGCTCTGGACTAGCCAAGGAGCAGTACTTC,CASSSGLAKEQYF
-,TRBV13,TRBJ2-5,-,TGTGCCAGCAGCTTAGCTTCAGGGTACCAAGAGACCCAGTACTTC,CASSLASGYQETQYF
TRBD2,TRBV9,TRBJ2-1,-,TGTGCCAGCAGCACTAGCGAGAGCTCCTACAATGAGCAGTTCTTC,CASSTSESSYNEQFF
-,TRBV11-3,TRBJ2-1,-,TGTGCCAGCAGCTTTGCGGTAAGCTCCTACAATGAGCAGTTCTTC,CASSFAVSSYNEQFF
-,TRBV29-1,TRBJ1-5,-,TGCAGCGTTGAGTTTGGCTCCAATCAGCCCCAGCATTTT,CSVEFGSNQPQHF
TRBD2,TRBV4-1,TRBJ2-7,-,TGCGCCAGCAGCCAAGTGGCTAGCGGGACCTACGAGCAGTACTTC,CASSQVASGTYEQYF
TRBD2,TRBV7-9,TRBJ2-1,-,TGTGCCAGCCAACGCGGGAGTGGCAATGAGCAGTTCTTC,CASQRGSGNEQFF
-,TRBV19,TRBJ1-2,few,TGTGCCAGTACCCTATCGGGTGGCTACACCTTC,CASTLSGGYTF
-,TRBV19,TRBJ2-5,-,TGTGCCAGTAGTAGCGGGACTGCTATTTACCAAGAGACCCAGTACTTC,CASSSGTAIYQETQYF
TRBD2,TRBV29-1,TRBJ2-1,-,TGCAGCGTCGAAGGGACTAGCGATGAGCAGTTCTTC,CSVEGTSDEQFF
TRBD1,TRBV27,TRBJ2-7,-,TGTGCCAGCAGTTTCTCCGGGACAGGGAGGGAGCAGTACTTC,CASSFSGTGREQYF
-,TRBV27,TRBJ1-5,-,TGTGCCAGCAGTTTACAGGGCGATAATCAGCCCCAGCATTTT,CASSLQGDNQPQHF
TRBD1,TRBV19,TRBJ1-2,-,TGTGCCAGTAGTTCGACAGGGGCACACGGCTACACCTTC,CASSSTGAHGYTF
TRBD2,TRBV7-9,TRBJ2-7,-,TGTGCCAGCAGCGCTACTAGCGGCTACTCCTACGAGCAGTACTTC,CASSATSGYSYEQYF
TRBD1,TRBV2,TRBJ2-5,-,TGTGCCAGCAGTTCAGGGGGACAGGGCATACAGACCCAGTACTTC,CASSSGGQGIQTQYF
TRBD2,TRBV27,TRBJ2-6,-,TGTGCCAGCAGTTCGCGGGGGACTGGGGCCAACGTCCTGACTTTC,CASSSRGTGANVLTF
TRBD1,TRBV27,TRBJ1-1,-,TGTGCCAGCAGTTTTACGACAGGGGATACGAACACTGAAGCTTTCTTT,CASSFTTGDTNTEAFF
-,TRBV6-5,TRBJ2-2,once,TGTGCCAGCAGAGCAATACCCACCGGGGAGCTGTTTTTT,CASRAIPTGELFF
TRBD1,TRBV15,TRBJ1-1,-,TGTGCCACCAGCAGATCCCGACAGGGGGGAACTGAAGCTTTCTTT,CATSRSRQGGTEAFF
-,TRBV29-1,TRBJ1-3,medium-sized,TGCAGCGTTGAACGTCAGGGGAGCTCTGGAAACACCATATATTTT,CSVERQGSSGNTIYF
-,TRBV9,TRBJ2-1,-,TGTGCCAGCAGCGTAGCGGAGAGCTCCTACAATGAGCAGTTCTTC,CASSVAESSYNEQFF
TRBD1,TRBV13,TRBJ2-2,-,TGTGCCAGCAGCTCACTGACAGGGGGCGGAAACACCGGGGAGCTGTTTTTT,CASSSLTGGGNTGELFF
-,TRBV19,TRBJ1-1,-,TGTGCCAGTATGTCGGCCGGAGAGAACACTGAAGCTTTCTTT,CASMSAGENTEAFF
TRBD1,TRBV19,TRBJ1-5,-,TGTGCCAGTAGTACCTCGACAGGGGAACATCAGCCCCAGCATTTT,CASSTSTGEHQPQHF
TRBD1,TRBV7-9,TRBJ2-7,-,TGTGCCAGCAGCTTAGGGGTTGACAGGGCCTACGAGCAGTACTTC,CASSLGVDRAYEQYF
-,TRBV6-4,TRBJ2-1,once,TGTGCCAGCAGTGAGGGCGGGATGGCGAATGAGCAGTTCTTC,CASSEGGMANEQFF
-,TRBV14,TRBJ2-7,once,TGTGCCAGCAGCCAAGAGGCTAGCGCCTCCTACGAGCAGTACTTC,CASSQEASASYEQYF
TRBD2,TRBV7-6,TRBJ2-2,once,TGTGCCAGCAGCGCGAGACTAGCGAACGGCGGGGAGCTGTTTTTT,CASSARLANGGELFF
-,TRBV13,TRBJ1-1,-,TGTGCCAGCAGCCCCGTCCCGGGGGGGACGGAGAACACTGAAGCTTTCTTT,CASSPVPGGTENTEAFF
TRBD2,TRBV27,TRBJ2-7,-,TGTGCCAGCACCCTAACAGGACTAGCGGGAGCCTACGAGCAGTACTTC,CASTLTGLAGAYEQYF
TRBD2,TRBV27,TRBJ2-3,-,TGTGCCAGCAGTTTCGTACTAGCGGGAGGCACAGATACGCAGTATTTT,CASSFVLAGGTDTQYF
-,TRBV6-5,TRBJ2-1,few,TGTGCCAGCAGTTACGTACCCACCGGCAATGAGCAGTTCTTC,CASSYVPTGNEQFF
TRBD2,TRBV2,TRBJ2-1,-,TGTGCCAGCAGTCCTACCCCCGCGGGAGGGCCCTATGAGCAGTTCTTC,CASSPTPAGGPYEQFF